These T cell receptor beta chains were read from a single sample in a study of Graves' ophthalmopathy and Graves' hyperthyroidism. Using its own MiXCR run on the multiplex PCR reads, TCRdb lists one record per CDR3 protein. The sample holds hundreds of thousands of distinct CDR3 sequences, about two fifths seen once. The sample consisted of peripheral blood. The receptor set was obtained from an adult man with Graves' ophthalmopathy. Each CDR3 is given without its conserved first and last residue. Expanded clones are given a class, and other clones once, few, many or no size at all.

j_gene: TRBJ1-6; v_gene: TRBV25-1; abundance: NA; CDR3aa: ASSARSTGNNSPLH
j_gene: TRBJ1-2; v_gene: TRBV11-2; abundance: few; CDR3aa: ASRRPGQTLYGYT
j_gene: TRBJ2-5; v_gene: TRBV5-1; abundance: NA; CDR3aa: ASTPGTGGRETQY
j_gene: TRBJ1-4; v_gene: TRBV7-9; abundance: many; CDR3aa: ASSSDRANEKLF
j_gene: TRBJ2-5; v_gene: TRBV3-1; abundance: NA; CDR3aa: ASSQDGPNGGTETQD
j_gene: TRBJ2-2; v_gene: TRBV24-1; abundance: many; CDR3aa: ATSDLAGVGTGELF
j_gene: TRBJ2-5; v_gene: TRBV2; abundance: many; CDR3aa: ASSEAGQGRETQY
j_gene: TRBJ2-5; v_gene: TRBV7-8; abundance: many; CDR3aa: ASSPWGLVQETQY
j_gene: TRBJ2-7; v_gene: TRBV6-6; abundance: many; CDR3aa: ASSGQDSYEQY
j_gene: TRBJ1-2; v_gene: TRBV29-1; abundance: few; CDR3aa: SVGGARGYT
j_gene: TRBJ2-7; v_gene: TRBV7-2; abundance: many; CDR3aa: ASSRADRGHRKQY
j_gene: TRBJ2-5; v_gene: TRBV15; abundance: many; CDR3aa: ATSLGQGLETQY
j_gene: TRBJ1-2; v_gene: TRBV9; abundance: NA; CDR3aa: ASSLRHAGTGNGYT
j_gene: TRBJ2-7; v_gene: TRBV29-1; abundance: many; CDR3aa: SVGFRGPSYEQY
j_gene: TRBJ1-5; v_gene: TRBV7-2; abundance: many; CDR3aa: ASSLSTVSNQSQH
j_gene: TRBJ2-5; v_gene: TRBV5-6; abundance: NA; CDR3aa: ASSLRTGGFREAQY
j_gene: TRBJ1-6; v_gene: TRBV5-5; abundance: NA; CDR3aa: VSSPPLH
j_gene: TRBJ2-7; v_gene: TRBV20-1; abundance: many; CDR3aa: SATRGTAYEQY
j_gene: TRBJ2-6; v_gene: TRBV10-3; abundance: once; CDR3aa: ASGSIAAAGANVLT
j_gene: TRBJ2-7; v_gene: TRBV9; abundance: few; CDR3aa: ASSYSGGYSYEQY
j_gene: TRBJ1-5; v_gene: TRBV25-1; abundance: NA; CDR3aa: ASSDLRAETQH
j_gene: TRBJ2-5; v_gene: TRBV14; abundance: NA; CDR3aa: ASSPLGTSGTPHGGTQY
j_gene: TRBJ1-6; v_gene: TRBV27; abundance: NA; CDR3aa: ASSLSFGPLH
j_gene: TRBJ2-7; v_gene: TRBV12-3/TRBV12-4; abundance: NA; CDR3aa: ASSLTGQQSYEQY
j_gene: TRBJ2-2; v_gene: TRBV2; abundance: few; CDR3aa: ASSQRTGELF
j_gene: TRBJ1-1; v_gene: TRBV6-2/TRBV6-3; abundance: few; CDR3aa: ASSTGPEGGTEAF
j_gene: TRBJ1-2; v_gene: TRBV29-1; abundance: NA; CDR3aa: SVEDRGRDGYT
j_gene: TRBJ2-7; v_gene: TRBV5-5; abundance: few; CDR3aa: ASSTLKGPFYEQY
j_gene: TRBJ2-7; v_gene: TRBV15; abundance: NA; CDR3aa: ATSRGSSGSYGQC
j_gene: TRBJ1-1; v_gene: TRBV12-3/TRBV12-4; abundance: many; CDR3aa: ASTSGGPVAF
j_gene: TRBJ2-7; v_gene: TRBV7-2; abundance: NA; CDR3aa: ASSFSTTTYEQY
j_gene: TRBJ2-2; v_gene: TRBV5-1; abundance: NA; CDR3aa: ASSFGGNTRELF
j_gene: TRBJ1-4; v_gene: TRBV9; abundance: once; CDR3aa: ASSVEGRVGEKLF
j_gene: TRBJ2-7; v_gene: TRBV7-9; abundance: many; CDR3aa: ASSPRLAGLSYEQY
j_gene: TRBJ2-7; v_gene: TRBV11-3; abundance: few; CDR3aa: ASRWTGVLEQY
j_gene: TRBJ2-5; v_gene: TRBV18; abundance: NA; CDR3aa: ASSPDRGGETQC
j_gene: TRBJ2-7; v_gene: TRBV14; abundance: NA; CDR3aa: ASSQWAHEQY
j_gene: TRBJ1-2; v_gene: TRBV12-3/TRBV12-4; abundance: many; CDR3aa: ASSLAHAAGGYT
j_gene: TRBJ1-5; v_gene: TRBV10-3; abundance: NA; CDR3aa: AISGSYSNQPQH
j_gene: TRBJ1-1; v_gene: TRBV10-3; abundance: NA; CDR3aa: AIRSPRAGTEAF
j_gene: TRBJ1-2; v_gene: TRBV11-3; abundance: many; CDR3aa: ASSFSGYT